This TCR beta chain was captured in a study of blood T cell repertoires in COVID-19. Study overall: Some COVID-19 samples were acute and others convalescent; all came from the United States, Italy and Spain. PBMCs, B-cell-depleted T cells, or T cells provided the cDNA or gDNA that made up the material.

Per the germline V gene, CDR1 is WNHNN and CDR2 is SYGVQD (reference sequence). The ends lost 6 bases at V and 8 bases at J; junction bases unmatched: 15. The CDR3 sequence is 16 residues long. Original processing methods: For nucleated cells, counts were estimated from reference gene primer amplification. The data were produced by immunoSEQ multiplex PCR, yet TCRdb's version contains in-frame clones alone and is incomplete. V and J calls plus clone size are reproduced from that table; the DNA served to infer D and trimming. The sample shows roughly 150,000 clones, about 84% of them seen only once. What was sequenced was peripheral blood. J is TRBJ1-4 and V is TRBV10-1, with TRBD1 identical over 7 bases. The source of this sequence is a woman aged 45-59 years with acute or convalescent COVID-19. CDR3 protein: CASSDDRAIGREKLFF. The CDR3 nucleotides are TGCGCCAGCAGCGATGACAGGGCCATCGGCCGGGAAAAACTGTTTTTT.